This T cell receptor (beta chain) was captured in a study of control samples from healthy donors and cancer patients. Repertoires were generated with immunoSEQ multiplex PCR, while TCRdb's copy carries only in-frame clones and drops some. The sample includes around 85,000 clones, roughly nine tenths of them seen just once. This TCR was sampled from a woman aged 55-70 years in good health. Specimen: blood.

In DNA form, the CDR3 reads TGTGCCAGCAGCGTCCAGGCCAGCTCCTACAATGAGCAGTTCTTC. It encodes CASSVQASSYNEQFF. The rearrangement uses TRBV9 and TRBJ2-1; unclear D gene. This CDR3 contains 15 residues. In germline, CDR1 is SGDLS, CDR2 YYNGEE. V dropped 2 bases and J dropped 0 bases, with 9 bases sitting between them.